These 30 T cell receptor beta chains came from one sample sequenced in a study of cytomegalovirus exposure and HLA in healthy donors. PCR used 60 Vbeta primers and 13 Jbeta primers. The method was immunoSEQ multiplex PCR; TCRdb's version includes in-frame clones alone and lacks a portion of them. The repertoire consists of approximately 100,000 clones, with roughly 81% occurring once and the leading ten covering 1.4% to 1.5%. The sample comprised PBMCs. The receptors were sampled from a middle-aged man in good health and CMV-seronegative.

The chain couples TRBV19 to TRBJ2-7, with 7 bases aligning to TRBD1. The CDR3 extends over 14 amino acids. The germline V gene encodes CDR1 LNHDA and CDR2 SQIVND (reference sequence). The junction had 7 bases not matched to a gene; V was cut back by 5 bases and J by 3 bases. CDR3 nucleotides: TGTGCCAGTAGTCCCAGGGACAGTTACTACGAGCAGTACTTC. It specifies CASSPRDSYYEQYF.

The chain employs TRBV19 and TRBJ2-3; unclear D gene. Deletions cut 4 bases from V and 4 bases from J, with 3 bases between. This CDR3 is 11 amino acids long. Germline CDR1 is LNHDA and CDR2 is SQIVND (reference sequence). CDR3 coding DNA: TGTGCCAGTAGTACGGCAGATACGCAGTATTTT. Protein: CASSTADTQYF.

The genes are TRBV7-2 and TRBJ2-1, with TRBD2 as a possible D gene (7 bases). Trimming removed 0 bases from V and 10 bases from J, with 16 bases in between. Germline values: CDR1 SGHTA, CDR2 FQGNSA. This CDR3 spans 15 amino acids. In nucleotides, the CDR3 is TGTGCCAGCAGCTTAGCGCTCGTGGGGGGGCGGGAGCAGTTCTTC. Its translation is CASSLALVGGREQFF.

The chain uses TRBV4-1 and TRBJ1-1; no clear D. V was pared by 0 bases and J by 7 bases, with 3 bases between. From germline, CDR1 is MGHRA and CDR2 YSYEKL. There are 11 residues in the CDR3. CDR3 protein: CASSQDSEAFF. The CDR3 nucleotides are TGCGCCAGCAGCCAAGACAGTGAAGCTTTCTTT.

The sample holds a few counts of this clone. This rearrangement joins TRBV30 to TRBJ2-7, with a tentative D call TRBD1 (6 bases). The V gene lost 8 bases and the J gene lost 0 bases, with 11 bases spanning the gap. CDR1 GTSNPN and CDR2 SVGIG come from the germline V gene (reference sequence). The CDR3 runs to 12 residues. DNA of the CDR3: TGTGCCGTAATGGACAGCTCCTACGAGCAGTACTTC. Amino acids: CAVMDSSYEQYF.

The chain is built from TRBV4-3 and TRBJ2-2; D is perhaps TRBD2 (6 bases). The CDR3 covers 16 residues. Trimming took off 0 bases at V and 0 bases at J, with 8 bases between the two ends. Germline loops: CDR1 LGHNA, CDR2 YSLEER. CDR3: CASSQEGGPNTGELFF. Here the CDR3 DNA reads TGCGCCAGCAGCCAAGAAGGAGGGCCGAACACCGGGGAGCTGTTTTTT.

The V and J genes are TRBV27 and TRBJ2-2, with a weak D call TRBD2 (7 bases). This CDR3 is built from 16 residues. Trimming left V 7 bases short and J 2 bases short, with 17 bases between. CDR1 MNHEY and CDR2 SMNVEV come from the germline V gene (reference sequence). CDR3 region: CASTEGAGANTGELFF. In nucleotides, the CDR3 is TGTGCCAGCACCGAAGGGGCGGGGGCTAACACCGGGGAGCTGTTTTTT.

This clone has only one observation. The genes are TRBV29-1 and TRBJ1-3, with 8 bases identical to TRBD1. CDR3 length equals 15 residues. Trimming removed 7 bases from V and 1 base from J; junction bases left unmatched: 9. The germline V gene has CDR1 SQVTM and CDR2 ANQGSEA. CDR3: CSAETRDRSGNTIYF. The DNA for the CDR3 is TGCAGCGCGGAGACCAGGGACAGGTCTGGAAACACCATATATTTT. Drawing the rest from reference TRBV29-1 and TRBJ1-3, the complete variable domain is SAVISQKPSRDICQRGTSLTIQCQVDSQVTMMFWYRQQPGQSLTLIATANQGSEATYESGFVIDKFPISRPNLTFSTLTVSNMSPEDSSIYLCSAETRDRSGNTIYFGEGSWLTVV.

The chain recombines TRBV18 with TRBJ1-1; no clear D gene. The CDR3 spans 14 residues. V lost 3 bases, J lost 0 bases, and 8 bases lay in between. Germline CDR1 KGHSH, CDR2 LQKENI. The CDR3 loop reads CASSPNLLNTEAFF. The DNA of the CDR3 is TGTGCCAGCTCACCTAATCTCCTGAACACTGAAGCTTTCTTT.

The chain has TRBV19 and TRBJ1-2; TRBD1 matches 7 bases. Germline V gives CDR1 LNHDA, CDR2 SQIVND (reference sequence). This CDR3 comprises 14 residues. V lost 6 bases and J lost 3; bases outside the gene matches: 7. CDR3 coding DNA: TGTGCCAGTAGACCCTGGACAGGCCACTATGGCTACACCTTC. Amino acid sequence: CASRPWTGHYGYTF.

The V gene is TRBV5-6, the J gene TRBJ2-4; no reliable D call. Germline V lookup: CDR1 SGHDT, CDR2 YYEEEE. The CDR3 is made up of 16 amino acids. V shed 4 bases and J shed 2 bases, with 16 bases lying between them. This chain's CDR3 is CASSMVSGLPKNIQYF. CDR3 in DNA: TGTGCCAGCAGCATGGTCTCAGGCCTACCCAAAAACATTCAGTACTTC.

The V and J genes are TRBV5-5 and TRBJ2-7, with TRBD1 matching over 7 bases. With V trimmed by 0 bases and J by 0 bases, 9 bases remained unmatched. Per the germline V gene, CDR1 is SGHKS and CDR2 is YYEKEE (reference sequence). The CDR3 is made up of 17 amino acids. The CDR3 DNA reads TGTGCCAGCAGCTTGGTGGTAGGACAGGCCAGCTCCTACGAGCAGTACTTC. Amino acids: CASSLVVGQASSYEQYF.

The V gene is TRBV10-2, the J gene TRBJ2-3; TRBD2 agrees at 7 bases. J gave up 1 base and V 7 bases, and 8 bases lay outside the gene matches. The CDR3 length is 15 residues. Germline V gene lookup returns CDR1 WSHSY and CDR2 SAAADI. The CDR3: CASTLGGFGTDTQYF. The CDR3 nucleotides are TGCGCCAGCACCCTGGGGGGGTTCGGCACAGATACGCAGTATTTT.

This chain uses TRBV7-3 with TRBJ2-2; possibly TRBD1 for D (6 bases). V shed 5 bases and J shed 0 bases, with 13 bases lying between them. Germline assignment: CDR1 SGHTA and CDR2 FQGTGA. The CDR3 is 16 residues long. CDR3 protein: CASSITGTTNTGELFF. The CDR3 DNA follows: TGTGCCAGCAGCATCACAGGGACGACGAACACCGGGGAGCTGTTTTTT.

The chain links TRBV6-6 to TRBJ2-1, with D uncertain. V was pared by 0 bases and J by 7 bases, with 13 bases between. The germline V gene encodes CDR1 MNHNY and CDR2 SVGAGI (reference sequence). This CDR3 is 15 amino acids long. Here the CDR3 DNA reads TGTGCCAGCAGTTACTCAACCCTAGTGCGGAATGAGCAGTTCTTC. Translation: CASSYSTLVRNEQFF.

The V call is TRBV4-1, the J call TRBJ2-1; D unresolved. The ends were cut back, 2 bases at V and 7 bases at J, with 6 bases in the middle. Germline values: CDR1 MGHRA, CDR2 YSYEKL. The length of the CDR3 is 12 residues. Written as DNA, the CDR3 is TGCGCCAGCAGCCAATCCAGGAATGAGCAGTTCTTC. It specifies CASSQSRNEQFF.

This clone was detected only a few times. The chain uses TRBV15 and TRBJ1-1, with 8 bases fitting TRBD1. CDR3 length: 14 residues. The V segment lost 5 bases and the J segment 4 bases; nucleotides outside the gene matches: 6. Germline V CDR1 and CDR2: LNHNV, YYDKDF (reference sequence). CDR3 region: CATSSDRASTEAFF. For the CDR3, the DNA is TGTGCCACCAGCTCGGACAGGGCGAGCACTGAAGCTTTCTTT.

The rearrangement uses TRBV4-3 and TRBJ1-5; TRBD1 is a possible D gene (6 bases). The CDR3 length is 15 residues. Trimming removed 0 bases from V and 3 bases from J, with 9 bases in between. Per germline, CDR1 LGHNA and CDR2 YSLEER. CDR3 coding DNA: TGCGCCAGCAGCCAAGATAGGGGGTACAATCAGCCCCAGCATTTT. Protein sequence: CASSQDRGYNQPQHF.

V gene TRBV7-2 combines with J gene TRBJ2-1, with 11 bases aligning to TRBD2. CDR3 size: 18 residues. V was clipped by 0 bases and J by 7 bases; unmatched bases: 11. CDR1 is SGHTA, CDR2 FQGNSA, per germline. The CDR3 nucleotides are TGTGCCAGCAGCTTAGCCTTTTCGGCTAGCGGGGGGCCTAATGAGCAGTTCTTC. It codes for CASSLAFSASGGPNEQFF.

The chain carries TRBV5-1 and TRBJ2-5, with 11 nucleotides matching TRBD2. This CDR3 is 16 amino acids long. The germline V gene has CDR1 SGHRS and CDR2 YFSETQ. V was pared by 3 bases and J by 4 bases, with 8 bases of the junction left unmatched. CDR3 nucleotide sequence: TGCGCCAGCAGCTGGCGGATAGCGGGGGGGCCAGAGACCCAGTACTTC. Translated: CASSWRIAGGPETQYF.

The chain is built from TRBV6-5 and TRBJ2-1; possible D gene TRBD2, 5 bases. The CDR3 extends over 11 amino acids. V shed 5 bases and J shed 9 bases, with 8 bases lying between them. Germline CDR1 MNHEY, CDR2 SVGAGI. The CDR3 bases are TGTGCCAGCAGTCAAGGGAGTGAGCAGTTCTTC. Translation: CASSQGSEQFF.

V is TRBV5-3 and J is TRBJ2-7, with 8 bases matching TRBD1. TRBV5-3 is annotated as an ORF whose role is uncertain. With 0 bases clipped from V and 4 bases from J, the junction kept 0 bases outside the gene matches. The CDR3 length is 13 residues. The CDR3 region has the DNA TGTGCCAGAAGCTTGGGACAGGGGTACGAGCAGTACTTC. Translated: CARSLGQGYEQYF.

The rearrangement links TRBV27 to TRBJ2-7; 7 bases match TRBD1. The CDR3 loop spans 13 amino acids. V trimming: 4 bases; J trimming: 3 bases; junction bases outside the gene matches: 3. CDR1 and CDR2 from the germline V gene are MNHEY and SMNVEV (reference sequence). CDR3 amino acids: CASSYRDSYEQYF. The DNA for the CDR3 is TGTGCCAGCAGTTACCGGGACAGCTACGAGCAGTACTTC.

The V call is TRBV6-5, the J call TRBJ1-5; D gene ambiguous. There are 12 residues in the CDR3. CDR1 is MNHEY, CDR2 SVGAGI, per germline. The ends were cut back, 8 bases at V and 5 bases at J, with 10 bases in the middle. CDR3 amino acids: CASARIDQPQHF. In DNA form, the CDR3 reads TGTGCCAGCGCTAGGATTGATCAGCCCCAGCATTTT.

CDR3 nucleotides: TGTGCCAGCAGTCCCGGGACAGGCGGAATTCTTGACACTGAAGCTTTCTTT. It yields the protein CASSPGTGGILDTEAFF. The rearrangement links TRBV27 to TRBJ1-1, with 8 bases aligning to TRBD1. V trimming: 5 bases; J trimming: 3 bases; junction bases outside the gene matches: 14. This CDR3 comprises 17 residues. Germline loops: CDR1 MNHEY, CDR2 SMNVEV (reference sequence).

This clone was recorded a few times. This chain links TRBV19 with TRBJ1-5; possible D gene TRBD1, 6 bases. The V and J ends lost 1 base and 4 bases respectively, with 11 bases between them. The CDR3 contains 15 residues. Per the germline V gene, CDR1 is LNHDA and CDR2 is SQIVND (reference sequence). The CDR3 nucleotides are TGTGCCAGTAGTATAGGCAGGGGTCCGAATCAGCCCCAGCATTTT. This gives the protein CASSIGRGPNQPQHF.

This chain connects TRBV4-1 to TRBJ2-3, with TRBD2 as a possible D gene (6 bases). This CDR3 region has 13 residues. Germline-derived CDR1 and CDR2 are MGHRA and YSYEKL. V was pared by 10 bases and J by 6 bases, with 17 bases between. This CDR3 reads CATDSGEADTQYF. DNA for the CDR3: TGCGCCACTGATAGCGGAGAGGCGGATACGCAGTATTTT.

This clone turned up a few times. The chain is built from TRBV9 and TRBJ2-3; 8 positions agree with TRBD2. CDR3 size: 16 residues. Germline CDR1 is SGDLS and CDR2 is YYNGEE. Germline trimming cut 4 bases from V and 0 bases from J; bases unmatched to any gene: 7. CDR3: CASSPAGGRSTDTQYF. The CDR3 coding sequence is TGTGCCAGCAGCCCGGCGGGGGGCCGGAGCACAGATACGCAGTATTTT. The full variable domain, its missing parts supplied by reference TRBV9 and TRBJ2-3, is DSGVTQTPKHLITATGQRVTLRCSPRSGDLSVYWYQQSLDQGLQFLIQYYNGEERAKGNILERFSAQQFPDLHSELNLSSLELGDSALYFCASSPAGGRSTDTQYFGPGTRLTVL.

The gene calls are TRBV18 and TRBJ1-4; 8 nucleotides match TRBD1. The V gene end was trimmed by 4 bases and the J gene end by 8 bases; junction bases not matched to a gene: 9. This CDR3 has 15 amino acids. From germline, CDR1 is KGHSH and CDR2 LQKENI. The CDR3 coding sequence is TGTGCCAGCTCACTTGGGACAGGCGGGCAGGAAAAACTGTTTTTT. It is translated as CASSLGTGGQEKLFF.

CDR3 sequence: CASSPRDRGSYEQYF. In DNA, the CDR3 is TGTGCCAGCAGCCCACGGGACAGGGGATCCTACGAGCAGTACTTC. The chain has TRBV9 and TRBJ2-7, with TRBD1 identical over 10 bases. Germline V CDR1 and CDR2: SGDLS, YYNGEE. V was pared by 4 bases and J by 1 base, with 5 bases of the junction left unmatched. The CDR3 consists of 15 residues.